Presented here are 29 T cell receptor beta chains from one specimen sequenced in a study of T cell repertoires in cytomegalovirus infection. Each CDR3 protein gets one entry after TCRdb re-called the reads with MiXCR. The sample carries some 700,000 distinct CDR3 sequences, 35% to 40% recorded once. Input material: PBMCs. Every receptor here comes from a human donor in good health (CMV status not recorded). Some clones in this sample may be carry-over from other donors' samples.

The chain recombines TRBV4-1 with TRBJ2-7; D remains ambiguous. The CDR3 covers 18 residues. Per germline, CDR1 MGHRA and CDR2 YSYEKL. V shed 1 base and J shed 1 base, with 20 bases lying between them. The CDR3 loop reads CASSQGALTGIESYEQYF. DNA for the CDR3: TGCGCCAGCAGCCAAGGGGCCCTGACTGGAATTGAATCCTACGAGCAGTACTTC.

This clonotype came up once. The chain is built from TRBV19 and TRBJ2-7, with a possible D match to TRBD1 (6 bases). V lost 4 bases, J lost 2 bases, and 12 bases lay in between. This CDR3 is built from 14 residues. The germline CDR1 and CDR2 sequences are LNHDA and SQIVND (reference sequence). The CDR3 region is CASSSRGSTYEQYF. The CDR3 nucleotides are TGTGCCAGTAGTAGCAGGGGCTCCACCTACGAGCAGTACTTC.

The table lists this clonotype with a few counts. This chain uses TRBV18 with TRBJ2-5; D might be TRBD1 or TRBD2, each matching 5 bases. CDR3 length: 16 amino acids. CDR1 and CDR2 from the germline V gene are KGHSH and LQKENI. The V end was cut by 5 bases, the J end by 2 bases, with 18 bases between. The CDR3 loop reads CASSSNLRDRQETQYF. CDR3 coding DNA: TGTGCCAGCTCATCAAACCTCCGGGACCGACAAGAGACCCAGTACTTC.

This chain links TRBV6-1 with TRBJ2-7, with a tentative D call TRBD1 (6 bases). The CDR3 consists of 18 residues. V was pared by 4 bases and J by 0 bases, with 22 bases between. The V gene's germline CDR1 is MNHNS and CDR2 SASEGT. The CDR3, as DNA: TGTGCCAGCAGTGGAACGGGCACCGGGACACTGATCTCCTACGAGCAGTACTTC. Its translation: CASSGTGTGTLISYEQYF.

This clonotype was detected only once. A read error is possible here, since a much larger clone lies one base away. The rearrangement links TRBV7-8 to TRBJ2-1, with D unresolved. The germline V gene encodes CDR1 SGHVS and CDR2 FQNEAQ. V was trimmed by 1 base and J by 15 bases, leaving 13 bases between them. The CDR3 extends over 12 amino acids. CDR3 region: CASSLVDGWTFF. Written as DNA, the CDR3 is TGTGCCAGCAGCTTAGTCGACGGGTGGACGTTCTTC.

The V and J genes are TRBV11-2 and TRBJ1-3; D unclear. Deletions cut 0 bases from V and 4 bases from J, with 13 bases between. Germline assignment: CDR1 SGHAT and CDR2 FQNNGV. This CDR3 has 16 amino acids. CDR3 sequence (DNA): TGTGCCAGCAGCTTAGATTGGAGAGGGCGGGGAAACACCATATATTTT. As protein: CASSLDWRGRGNTIYF. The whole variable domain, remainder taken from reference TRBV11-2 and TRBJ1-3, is EAGVAQSPRYKIIEKRQSVAFWCNPISGHATLYWYQQILGQGPKLLIQFQNNGVVDDSQLPKDRFSAERLKGVDSTLKIQPAKLEDSAVYLCASSLDWRGRGNTIYFGEGSWLTVV.

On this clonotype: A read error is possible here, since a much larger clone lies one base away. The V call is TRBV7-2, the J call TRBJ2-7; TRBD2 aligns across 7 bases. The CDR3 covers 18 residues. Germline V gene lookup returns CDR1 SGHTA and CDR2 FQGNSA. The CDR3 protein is CASSLAGGSPSSSYKQYF. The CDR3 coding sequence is TGTGCCAGCAGCTTAGCAGGCGGGAGCCCCTCGAGCTCCTACAAGCAGTACTTC. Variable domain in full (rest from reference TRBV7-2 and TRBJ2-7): GAGVSQSPSNKVTEKGKDVELRCDPISGHTALYWYRQSLGQGLEFLIYFQGNSAPDKSGLPSDRFSAERTGGSVSTLTIQRTQQEDSAVYLCASSLAGGSPSSSYKQYFGPGTRLTVT.

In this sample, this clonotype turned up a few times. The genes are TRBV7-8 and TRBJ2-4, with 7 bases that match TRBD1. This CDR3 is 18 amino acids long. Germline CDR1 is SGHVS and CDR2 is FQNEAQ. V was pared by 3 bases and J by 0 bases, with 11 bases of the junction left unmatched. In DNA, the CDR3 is TGTGCCAGCAGCTTCGAAGGAGAGGGGGCGAAAGCCAAAAACATTCAGTACTTC. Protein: CASSFEGEGAKAKNIQYF.

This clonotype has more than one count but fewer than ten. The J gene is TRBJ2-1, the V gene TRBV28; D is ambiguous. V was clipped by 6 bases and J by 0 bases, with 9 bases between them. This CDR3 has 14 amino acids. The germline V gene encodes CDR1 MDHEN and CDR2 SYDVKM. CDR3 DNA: TGTGCCAGCAGACCAGGCAGCTCCTACAATGAGCAGTTCTTC. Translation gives CASRPGSSYNEQFF.

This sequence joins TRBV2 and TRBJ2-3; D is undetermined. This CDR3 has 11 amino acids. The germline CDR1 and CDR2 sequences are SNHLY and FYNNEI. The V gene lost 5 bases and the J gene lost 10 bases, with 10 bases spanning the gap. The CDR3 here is CASSSTVAQYF. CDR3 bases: TGTGCCAGCAGTTCCACAGTGGCGCAGTATTTT. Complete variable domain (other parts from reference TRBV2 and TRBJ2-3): EPEVTQTPSHQVTQMGQEVILRCVPISNHLYFYWYRQILGQKVEFLVSFYNNEISEKSEIFDDQFSVERPDGSNFTLKIRSTKLEDSAMYFCASSSTVAQYFGPGTRLTVL.

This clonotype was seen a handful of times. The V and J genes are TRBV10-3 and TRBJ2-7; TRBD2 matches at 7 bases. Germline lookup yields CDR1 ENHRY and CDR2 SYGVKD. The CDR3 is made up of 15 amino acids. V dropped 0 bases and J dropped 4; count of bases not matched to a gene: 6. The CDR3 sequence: CAISESKGGVYEQYF. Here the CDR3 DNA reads TGTGCCATCAGTGAGTCGAAGGGAGGGGTTTACGAGCAGTACTTC.

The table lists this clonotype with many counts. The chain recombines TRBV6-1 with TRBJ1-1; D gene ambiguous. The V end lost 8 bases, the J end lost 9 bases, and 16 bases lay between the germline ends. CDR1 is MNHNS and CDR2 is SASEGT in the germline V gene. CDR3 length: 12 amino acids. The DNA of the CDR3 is TGTGCCAGCCAAATGGGGATAGGTCAAGCTTTCTTT. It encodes CASQMGIGQAFF.

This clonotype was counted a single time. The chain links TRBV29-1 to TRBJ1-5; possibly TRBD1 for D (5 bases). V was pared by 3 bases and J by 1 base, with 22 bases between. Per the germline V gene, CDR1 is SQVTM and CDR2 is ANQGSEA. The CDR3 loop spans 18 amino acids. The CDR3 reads CSVDRWGRVPRSNQPQHF. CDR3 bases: TGCAGCGTTGATCGCTGGGGGAGGGTTCCTCGAAGCAATCAGCCCCAGCATTTT.

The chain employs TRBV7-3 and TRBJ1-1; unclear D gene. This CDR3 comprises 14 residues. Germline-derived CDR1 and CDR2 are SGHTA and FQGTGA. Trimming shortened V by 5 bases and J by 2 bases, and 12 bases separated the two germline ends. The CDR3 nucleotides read TGTGCCAGCAGCCCCCATGGCACAAACACTGAAGCTTTCTTT. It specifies CASSPHGTNTEAFF.

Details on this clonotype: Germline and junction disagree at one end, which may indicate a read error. The CDR3 region has the DNA TGTGCCAGCATCTTACGGCGGCTCAAGGAAAAACTGTTTTTT. It codes for CASILRRLKEKLFF. V and J are TRBV7-8 and TRBJ1-4, with no clear D. The CDR3 runs to 14 residues. The germline gives CDR1 SGHVS, CDR2 FQNEAQ.

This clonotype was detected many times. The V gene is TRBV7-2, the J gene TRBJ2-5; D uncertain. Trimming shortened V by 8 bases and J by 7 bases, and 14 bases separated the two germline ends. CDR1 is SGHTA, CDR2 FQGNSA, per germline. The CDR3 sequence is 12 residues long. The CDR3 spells CASGIRTPTQYF. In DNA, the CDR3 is TGTGCCAGCGGAATTCGGACCCCGACCCAGTACTTC.

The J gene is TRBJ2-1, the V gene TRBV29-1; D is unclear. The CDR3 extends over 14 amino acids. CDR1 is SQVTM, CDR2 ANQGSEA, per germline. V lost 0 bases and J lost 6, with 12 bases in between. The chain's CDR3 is CSVEDQDHPNEQFF. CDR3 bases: TGCAGCGTTGAAGATCAGGACCACCCCAATGAGCAGTTCTTC.

The CDR3: CSGINRGSNTQYF. CDR3 sequence (DNA): TGCAGCGGGATCAACAGGGGTTCGAATACGCAGTATTTT. V usage is TRBV29-1 and J usage is TRBJ2-3, with TRBD1 identical over 7 bases. Germline loops: CDR1 SQVTM, CDR2 ANQGSEA. Unmatched junction bases numbered 11, after V lost 7 bases and J lost 7 bases. The CDR3 is 13 residues long.

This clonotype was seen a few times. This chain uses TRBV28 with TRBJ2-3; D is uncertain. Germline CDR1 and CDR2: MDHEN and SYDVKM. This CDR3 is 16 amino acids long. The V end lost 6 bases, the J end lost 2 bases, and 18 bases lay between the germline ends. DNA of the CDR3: TGTGCCAGCAGCCGCCGCCAAAGGTTGATCACAGATACGCAGTATTTT. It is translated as CASSRRQRLITDTQYF.

CDR3 DNA sequence: TGCGCCAGCAGCCAAGAGATAGGGGGCGGCAATCAGCCCCAGCATTTT. Encoded protein: CASSQEIGGGNQPQHF. The chain joins TRBV4-1 to TRBJ1-5; 7 nucleotides match TRBD1. Per germline, CDR1 MGHRA and CDR2 YSYEKL. This CDR3 is 16 amino acids long. After removal of 0 bases from V and 2 bases from J, the junction contained 4 bases not matched to a gene.

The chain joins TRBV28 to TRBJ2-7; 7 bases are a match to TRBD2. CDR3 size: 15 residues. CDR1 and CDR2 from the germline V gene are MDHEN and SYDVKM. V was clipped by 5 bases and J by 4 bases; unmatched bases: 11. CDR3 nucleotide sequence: TGTGCCAGCAGTCCCTGGACTAGAGGGTTTTACGAGCAGTACTTC. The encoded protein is CASSPWTRGFYEQYF.

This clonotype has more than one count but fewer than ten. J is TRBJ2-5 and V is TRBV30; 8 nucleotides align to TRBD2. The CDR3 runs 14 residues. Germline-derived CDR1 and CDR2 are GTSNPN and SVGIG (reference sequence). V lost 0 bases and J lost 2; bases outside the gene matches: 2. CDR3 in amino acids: CAWSVLAGQETQYF. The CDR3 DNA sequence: TGTGCCTGGAGTGTATTAGCGGGGCAAGAGACCCAGTACTTC.

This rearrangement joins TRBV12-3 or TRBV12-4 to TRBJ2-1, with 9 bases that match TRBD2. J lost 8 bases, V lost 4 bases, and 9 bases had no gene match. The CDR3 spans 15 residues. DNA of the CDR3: TGTGCCAGCAGTTGGGGCGGGAGGGCCATATATGAGCAGTTCTTC. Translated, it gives CASSWGGRAIYEQFF.

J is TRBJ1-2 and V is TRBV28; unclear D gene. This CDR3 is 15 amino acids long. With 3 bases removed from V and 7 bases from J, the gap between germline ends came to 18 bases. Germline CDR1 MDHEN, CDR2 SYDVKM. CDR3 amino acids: CASSLRMLAPGGYTF. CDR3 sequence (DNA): TGTGCCAGCAGTTTGAGGATGTTAGCCCCGGGTGGCTACACCTTC.

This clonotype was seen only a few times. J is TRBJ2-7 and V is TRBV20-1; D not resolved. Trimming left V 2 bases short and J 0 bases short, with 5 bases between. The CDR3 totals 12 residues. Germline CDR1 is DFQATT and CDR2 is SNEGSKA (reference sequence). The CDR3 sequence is CSARQSSYEQYF. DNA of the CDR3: TGCAGTGCTAGACAGAGCTCCTACGAGCAGTACTTC.

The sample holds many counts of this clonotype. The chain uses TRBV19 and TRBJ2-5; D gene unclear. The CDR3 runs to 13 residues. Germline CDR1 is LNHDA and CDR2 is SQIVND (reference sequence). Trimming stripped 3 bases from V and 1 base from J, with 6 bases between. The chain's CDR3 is CASSILGQETQYF. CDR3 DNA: TGTGCCAGTAGTATCTTGGGCCAAGAGACCCAGTACTTC.

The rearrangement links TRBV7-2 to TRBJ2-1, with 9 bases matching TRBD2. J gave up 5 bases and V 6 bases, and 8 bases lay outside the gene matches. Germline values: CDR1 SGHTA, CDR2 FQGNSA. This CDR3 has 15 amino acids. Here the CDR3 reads CASRLRTSANNEQFF. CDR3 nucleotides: TGTGCCAGCAGGCTAAGGACTAGCGCAAACAATGAGCAGTTCTTC.

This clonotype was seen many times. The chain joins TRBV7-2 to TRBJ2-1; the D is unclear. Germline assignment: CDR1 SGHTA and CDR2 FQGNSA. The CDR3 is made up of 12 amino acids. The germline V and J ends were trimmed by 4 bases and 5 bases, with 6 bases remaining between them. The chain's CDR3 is CASSSKDNEQFF. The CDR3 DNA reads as TGTGCCAGCAGCTCCAAAGACAATGAGCAGTTCTTC.

The CDR3 reads CSAPGLAGGTDTQYF. DNA for the CDR3: TGCAGTGCACCGGGACTAGCGGGAGGTACAGATACGCAGTATTTT. The rearrangement links TRBV20-1 to TRBJ2-3; 15 bases align to TRBD2. Germline CDR1 is DFQATT and CDR2 is SNEGSKA (reference sequence). The CDR3 is 15 residues long. V shed 6 bases, J shed 3 bases, and the junction held 4 bases outside the gene matches.